This section outlines one TCR beta chain sequence together with its context. It has no known antigen specificity. No much larger clone exists at a distance of one base, and base qualities are not known. For CDR1 and CDR2, the germline V gene lists SGDLS and YYNGEE. Counted from cysteine to phenylalanine, this CDR3 has 17 amino acids. Here the CDR3 DNA is all that survives: 51 bases in frame from base 1. Clipping removes 3 bases from V and 4 bases from J, with 14 as the unmatched junction base count. These data originate in a study of blood T cells in healthy people across ages (dated by TCRdb to the mid-2010s). Concerning the study at large: Template switching captured roughly one uniquely barcoded TCR beta cDNA molecule per two T cells in model experiments. Age-related changes in TCR beta repertoire diversity were measured in the study by deep sequencing normalized with unique cDNA molecular identifiers. Four age groups were formed from the donors: young (average roughly 15 years), middle-aged (approximately 42), aged (approximately 60) and long-lived (less than 85). To avoid experimental bias, donors of different ages were spread randomly across the sequencing lanes. For two donors (one aged 18 to 30 and one aged 80 or older), the study analyzed two additional independent replicas of 1 million unique cDNA reads from the same blood draw.

What the work shows at the level of the full study, not this receptor alone: Since profiling was done on bulk unsorted PBMCs, naive and antigen-experienced compartments could not be conclusively compared. Total diversity estimates from one million sequenced T cells were considered lower bounds and underestimates. Observed TCR beta diversity per million T cells fell roughly linearly with age, and a significant reduction was already apparent by age around 40. Compared with the aged group, more naive CD4+ T cells, fewer expanded clones and increased TCR diversity were shown by the long-lived group, suggesting age selection. The CMV infection status of donors was not known, potentially confounding age-related changes in expanded clonotypes. There was a strong correlation between observed TCR beta diversity and the percentage of naive T cells measured by flow cytometry.

Libraries were prepared through 5' RACE. The sequencer listed for this sample is Illumina HiSeq 2500. The second PCR ran for roughly 7 to 11 cycles and used a J-beta primer mix along with a sample-barcoded 5' primer. A unique molecular identifier was introduced onto each TCR beta cDNA molecule by a template-switch 5' adaptor carrying 12 random nucleotides. At least 2.5 million CDR3-containing paired-end reads were obtained from each sample. All of the RNA was converted into first-strand cDNA using the Mint cDNA synthesis kit, with a TRBC-specific oligonucleotide serving as the primer. Following uracil-DNA glycosylase treatment, all cDNA underwent a first 18-cycle PCR with the universal primers M1SS and BC2_uni_R. Per the source publication's procedure: For normalization, 1 million high-quality reads, each with a distinct molecular identifier, were randomly selected from each sample. Reads with shared molecular identifiers were discarded instead of being binned into consensus sequences. MiTCR, run with a Q25 quality threshold and the strictest error-elimination algorithm, handled CDR3 identification, clonotype clustering and error correction. Lower-bound total TCR beta diversity was estimated with a nonparametric unseen species model using Euler transformation. TCRdb reran the public reads through fastp at Q25 and MiXCR, keeping productive beta chains. Each CDR3 protein gets just one entry, which takes the most common genes and DNA from the rows behind it. The V and J calls, along with clone size, are taken from TCRdb and not from the paper's own processing. The sample yields about 1.1 million distinct CDR3 sequences; roughly two fifths were counted once. Around 13% of the sample is taken by the ten largest.

The donors were some 39 Caucasian individuals from Russia, aged roughly 6 to 100 years, who were systemically healthy. Each donor gave 9.5 to 10 milliliters of peripheral blood, drawn into EDTA-treated Vacutainer tubes. Ficoll-Paque density-gradient centrifugation was used to isolate PBMCs, with at least 7 million per sample. Total RNA was extracted from PBMCs with Trizol reagent, with at least 6 micrograms obtained per sample. For every donor, flow cytometry on a PBMC aliquot measured the percentage of naive CD45RAhigh/CD27high T cells. The specimen sequenced was blood. The sequence joins TRBV9 to TRBJ1-2; 8 of the junction bases match TRBD1. The receptor was derived from a young man in good health. The DNA reads as follows: TGTGCCAGCAGCGGGTGGGACAGGATACCAGGAGGCTATGGCTACACCTTC. Its translation reads: CASSGWDRIPGGYGYTF.